The 8 T cell receptor beta chains below come from one sample, sequenced in a study of technical replicates of blood from a handful of donors. Only in-frame clones appear in the TCRdb table, and some are missing; sequencing was by immunoSEQ multiplex PCR. The repertoire holds more than 60,000 clones, with 95% as singletons. Material: T cells isolated from PBMCs. Receptors were obtained from a human donor in good health.

The chain joins TRBV4-2 to TRBJ2-3; 7 nucleotides line up with TRBD2. This CDR3 region has 17 residues. The V gene's germline CDR1 is LGHNA and CDR2 YNFKEQ. Trimming removed 4 bases from V and 4 bases from J; junction bases left unmatched: 14. The CDR3 protein is CASSPSRGDPPADTQYF. The CDR3 nucleotides read TGTGCCAGCAGCCCCTCCCGGGGGGATCCCCCCGCAGATACGCAGTATTTT.

The chain carries TRBV29-1 and TRBJ1-1; the D is unclear. The CDR3 runs to 11 residues. In germline, CDR1 is SQVTM, CDR2 ANQGSEA. Trimming left V 4 bases short and J 4 bases short, with 7 bases between. The CDR3 is CSVGGFTEAFF. Here the CDR3 DNA reads TGCAGCGTTGGAGGGTTCACTGAAGCTTTCTTT.

The CDR3 DNA reads as TGTGCCAGCTCAGGGGGCTCCAATCAGCCCCAGCATTTT. As protein: CASSGGSNQPQHF. The chain is built from TRBV18 and TRBJ1-5, with D perhaps matching TRBD1 (6 bases). The CDR3 has 13 amino acids. CDR1 is KGHSH, CDR2 LQKENI, per germline. Between the trimmed V and J ends, which lost 5 bases and 3 bases, there was a span of 8 bases.

The CDR3 loop is CASRQGPYNEQFF. In nucleotides, the CDR3 is TGTGCCAGCCGTCAAGGTCCGTACAATGAGCAGTTCTTC. This chain uses TRBV2 with TRBJ2-1; D unclear. V dropped 8 bases and J dropped 4 bases, with 12 bases sitting between them. Germline CDR1 and CDR2: SNHLY and FYNNEI. There are 13 residues in the CDR3.

The chain joins TRBV15 to TRBJ2-7; weak D call: TRBD2 (5 bases). Trimming took off 4 bases at V and 5 bases at J, with 18 bases between the two ends. The germline CDR1 and CDR2 sequences are LNHNV and YYDKDF (reference sequence). The CDR3 contains 15 residues. The CDR3 sequence: CATSKDSEVVHEQYF. CDR3 nucleotide sequence: TGTGCCACCAGCAAAGACTCGGAGGTTGTCCACGAGCAGTACTTC.

This clone was counted a single time. CDR3 DNA sequence: TGTGCCAGCATCCACTCGGGGGAGCTGTTTTTT. Translating it yields CASIHSGELFF. The chain couples TRBV6-5 to TRBJ2-2; D remains unclear. CDR1 and CDR2 from the germline V gene are MNHEY and SVGAGI. V was shortened by 7 bases and J by 8 bases, with 8 bases between the two germline ends. This CDR3 has 11 amino acids.

The genes are TRBV6-1 and TRBJ1-4; 9 bases are shared with TRBD1. From germline, CDR1 is MNHNS and CDR2 SASEGT. The length of the CDR3 is 14 residues. V lost 5 bases to trimming and J lost 4 bases; unmatched junction nucleotides: 2. CDR3 DNA: TGTGCCAGCAGTACGGGACAGGGTAATGAAAAACTGTTTTTT. As protein: CASSTGQGNEKLFF.

The rearrangement links TRBV27 to TRBJ2-5, with TRBD2 matching over 8 bases. The junction had 8 bases not matched to a gene; V was cut back by 3 bases and J by 2 bases. The CDR3 consists of 16 residues. Germline assignment: CDR1 MNHEY and CDR2 SMNVEV (reference sequence). CDR3 sequence: CASSFIAGLRQETQYF. The CDR3 DNA sequence: TGTGCCAGCAGTTTCATAGCGGGACTTCGACAAGAGACCCAGTACTTC.